This T cell receptor beta chain emerged from a study of blood T cell repertoires in COVID-19. Study context: T cells, B-cell-depleted T cells, or PBMCs provided the cDNA or gDNA that served as material.

CDR1 is MNHEY and CDR2 is SMNVEV in the germline V gene (reference sequence). J lost 4 bases, V lost 6 bases, and 11 bases had no gene match. CDR3 length equals 15 residues. Sequencing was performed with immunoSEQ multiplex PCR; in TCRdb, only in-frame clones are kept and a portion is missing. In the table there are about 98,000 clones, approximately 86% of which are singletons. Sample: peripheral blood. This clonotype originated in a man in his 70s with active or convalescent COVID-19. The chain combines TRBV27 with TRBJ1-2; 7 bases are shared with TRBD1. In DNA form, the CDR3 reads TGTGCCAGCAGACCCAGGCCAGGGGGGCCCTATGGCTACACCTTC. Protein product: CASRPRPGGPYGYTF.